These 19 T cell receptor beta chains share one sample of origin, sequenced in a study of cytomegalovirus exposure and HLA in healthy donors. 13 Jbeta primers and 60 Vbeta primers were used for the PCR. TCRdb's copy holds only in-frame clones and misses some; the assay was immunoSEQ multiplex PCR. The sample has 150,000 or so clones; 80% are singletons. Sequencing was carried out using PBMCs. These TCRs come from a young man in good health and CMV-seronegative.

A single count supports this clone. The chain is built from TRBV5-1 and TRBJ1-1; D might be TRBD1 (5 bases). The CDR3 length is 15 residues. Per germline, CDR1 SGHRS and CDR2 YFSETQ. Trimming pared 1 base from V and 3 bases from J, leaving 13 bases between. As DNA, the CDR3 is TGCGCCAGCAGCTTGTTACAAACGGGGGACACTGAAGCTTTCTTT. Protein product: CASSLLQTGDTEAFF.

The chain carries TRBV6-5 and TRBJ2-3, with 9 nucleotides matching TRBD2. The CDR3 has 16 residues. The germline V gene encodes CDR1 MNHEY and CDR2 SVGAGI. The ends lost 4 bases at V and 5 bases at J; junction bases unmatched: 10. This CDR3 reads CASSFQRGDNIDTQYF. For the CDR3, the DNA is TGTGCCAGCAGTTTTCAGCGGGGGGATAACATAGATACGCAGTATTTT.

V is TRBV28 and J is TRBJ2-4; perhaps TRBD1 as D (5 bases). The V end lost 6 bases, the J end lost 1 base, and 13 bases lay between the germline ends. Per the germline V gene, CDR1 is MDHEN and CDR2 is SYDVKM. This CDR3 is built from 15 residues. In DNA, the CDR3 is TGTGCCAGCAGCCGGCCAGGGATGGCCAAAAACATTCAGTACTTC. Translated, it gives CASSRPGMAKNIQYF.

The rearrangement uses TRBV4-1 and TRBJ2-7; 9 nucleotides align to TRBD2. The V gene end was trimmed by 3 bases and the J gene end by 6 bases; junction bases not matched to a gene: 3. Germline assignment: CDR1 MGHRA and CDR2 YSYEKL. The CDR3 has 13 residues. CDR3 DNA: TGCGCCAGCAGCCAGAGCGGGGGGACCGAGCAGTACTTC. This gives the protein CASSQSGGTEQYF.

V is TRBV7-2 and J is TRBJ2-4, with 8 bases that match TRBD1. Per the germline V gene, CDR1 is SGHTA and CDR2 is FQGNSA. The CDR3 consists of 16 residues. V shed 5 bases and J 0 bases; nucleotides not matched to a gene: 6. The CDR3, as DNA: TGTGCCAGCAGCCCGGGACAGGCATTAGCCAAAAACATTCAGTACTTC. Translating it yields CASSPGQALAKNIQYF. Full variable domain (outside the CDR3, taken from reference TRBV7-2 and TRBJ2-4): GAGVSQSPSNKVTEKGKDVELRCDPISGHTALYWYRQSLGQGLEFLIYFQGNSAPDKSGLPSDRFSAERTGGSVSTLTIQRTQQEDSAVYLCASSPGQALAKNIQYFGAGTRLSVL.

In its sample, this clone was seen once. J is TRBJ2-7 and V is TRBV11-2; D uncertain. The germline CDR1 and CDR2 sequences are SGHAT and FQNNGV. This CDR3 comprises 12 residues. The V and J ends lost 3 bases and 5 bases respectively, with 8 bases between them. The DNA for the CDR3 is TGTGCCAGCAGCTTCGTAGTGGACGAGCAGTACTTC. Amino acid sequence: CASSFVVDEQYF.

J is TRBJ1-1 and V is TRBV28; TRBD1 matches at 11 bases. The V and J ends lost 8 bases and 4 bases, in that order; junction bases with no gene match: 15. In germline, CDR1 is MDHEN, CDR2 SYDVKM. CDR3 length equals 17 residues. For the CDR3, the DNA is TGTGCCAGCGGGGTACCGGGACAGGGGGTGATTAGCACTGAAGCTTTCTTT. Its translation is CASGVPGQGVISTEAFF.

The V call is TRBV6-4, the J call TRBJ1-2; unclear D gene. Trimming removed 3 bases from V and 7 bases from J, with 12 bases in between. The CDR3 has 13 amino acids. Germline V gene sequence: CDR1 MRHNA, CDR2 SNTAGT. The DNA for the CDR3 is TGTGCCAGCAGTGAACGGGTAGTTTGTGGCTACACCTTC. Translation gives CASSERVVCGYTF.

The rearrangement uses TRBV10-3 and TRBJ2-3; D is unclear. Germline CDR1 is ENHRY and CDR2 is SYGVKD. The CDR3 contains 15 residues. Trimming took 4 bases from V and 2 from J, leaving 13 bases between them. The CDR3 DNA sequence: TGTGCCATCAGTGCGCCCCGACTCCCCACAGATACGCAGTATTTT. Translated: CAISAPRLPTDTQYF.

The rearrangement joins TRBV7-2 to TRBJ2-5; 7 bases line up with TRBD1. The germline V gene has CDR1 SGHTA and CDR2 FQGNSA. J was trimmed by 0 bases and V by 5 bases; bases with no gene match: 9. There are 16 residues in the CDR3. CDR3 protein: CASSTHGTVDQETQYF. The CDR3 bases are TGTGCCAGCAGCACCCACGGGACAGTAGACCAAGAGACCCAGTACTTC.

The V and J genes are TRBV5-1 and TRBJ2-6; TRBD2 matches 12 bases. Trimming removed 2 bases from V and 1 base from J; junction bases left unmatched: 4. This CDR3 has 18 residues. Germline CDR1 and CDR2: SGHRS and YFSETQ. The CDR3 DNA reads as TGCGCCAGCAGCTTAAGGACTAGCGGGGAATCTGGGGCCAACGTCCTGACTTTC. This encodes CASSLRTSGESGANVLTF.

The V and J genes are TRBV11-1 and TRBJ2-7, with 10 bases aligning to TRBD2. The germline V gene has CDR1 SGHAT and CDR2 FQDESV (reference sequence). V lost 1 base and J lost 5; bases outside the gene matches: 5. CDR3 length: 15 residues. CDR3 in DNA: TGTGCCAGCAGCTTAGTGTCTAGCGGGAGAAACGAGCAGTACTTC. Encoded protein: CASSLVSSGRNEQYF. Full variable domain (missing parts from reference TRBV11-1 and TRBJ2-7): EAEVAQSPRYKITEKSQAVAFWCDPISGHATLYWYRQILGQGPELLVQFQDESVVDDSQLPKDRFSAERLKGVDSTLKIQPAELGDSAMYLCASSLVSSGRNEQYFGPGTRLTVT.

The chain carries TRBV11-3 and TRBJ2-7; the D gene is possibly TRBD2 (5 bases). Per the germline V gene, CDR1 is SGHNT and CDR2 is YENEEA. V was clipped by 4 bases and J by 2 bases, with 9 bases between them. The CDR3 runs 13 residues. The DNA of the CDR3 is TGTGCCAGCAGCTCCGGGGATACCTACGAGCAGTACTTC. Translating it yields CASSSGDTYEQYF. Variable domain in full (rest from reference TRBV11-3 and TRBJ2-7): EAGVVQSPRYKIIEKKQPVAFWCNPISGHNTLYWYLQNLGQGPELLIRYENEEAVDDSQLPKDRFSAERLKGVDSTLKIQPAELGDSAVYLCASSSGDTYEQYFGPGTRLTVT.

This clone was picked up a small number of times. The chain combines TRBV18 with TRBJ2-5; 8 nucleotides align to TRBD2. The germline V gene encodes CDR1 KGHSH and CDR2 LQKENI. The CDR3 loop spans 15 amino acids. V lost 4 bases, J lost 2 bases, and 6 bases stayed unmatched. The CDR3 loop reads CASSQSSGAQETQYF. Here the CDR3 DNA reads TGTGCCAGCTCACAAAGTAGCGGGGCTCAAGAGACCCAGTACTTC.

Only one count was recorded for this clone. The CDR3 reads CARAQTYTTSGGPDTQYF. The CDR3 nucleotides read TGTGCCAGGGCCCAAACTTATACTACTAGCGGGGGCCCGGATACGCAGTATTTT. This chain links TRBV7-9 with TRBJ2-3; TRBD2 agrees at 11 bases. Germline-derived CDR1 and CDR2 are SEHNR and FQNEAQ (reference sequence). CDR3 size: 18 residues. V shed 9 bases, J shed 6 bases, and the junction held 20 bases outside the gene matches.

V usage is TRBV27 and J usage is TRBJ1-5; D gene unclear. CDR1 is MNHEY and CDR2 is SMNVEV in the germline V gene (reference sequence). There are 15 residues in the CDR3. The germline V and J ends were trimmed by 3 bases and 5 bases, with 14 bases remaining between them. The CDR3 protein is CASSFIGAADQPQHF. Written as DNA, the CDR3 is TGTGCCAGCAGTTTCATCGGCGCGGCGGATCAGCCCCAGCATTTT.

This chain links TRBV5-1 with TRBJ2-7, with TRBD2 matching 7 bases. Germline loops: CDR1 SGHRS, CDR2 YFSETQ. With 4 bases clipped from V and 4 bases from J, the junction kept 5 bases outside the gene matches. The CDR3 loop spans 13 amino acids. Here the CDR3 reads CASSTAGSYEQYF. The CDR3 nucleotides are TGCGCCAGCAGCACAGCGGGATCATACGAGCAGTACTTC.

V is TRBV5-1 and J is TRBJ2-3; 9 bases fit TRBD1. V lost 0 bases and J lost 4; bases outside the gene matches: 6. The V gene's germline CDR1 is SGHRS and CDR2 YFSETQ. The CDR3 runs 16 residues. The CDR3 protein is CASSLATGGAADTQYF. The CDR3 DNA reads as TGCGCCAGCAGCTTGGCCACAGGGGGCGCCGCAGATACGCAGTATTTT.

This chain connects TRBV5-1 to TRBJ2-3, with a tentative D call TRBD2 (6 bases). V was cut by 0 bases and J by 4 bases, with 12 bases left in between. This CDR3 is built from 15 residues. Germline V gives CDR1 SGHRS, CDR2 YFSETQ. Written as DNA, the CDR3 is TGCGCCAGCAGCTTGGGGGCGGGATATCCAGATACGCAGTATTTT. Amino acids: CASSLGAGYPDTQYF.